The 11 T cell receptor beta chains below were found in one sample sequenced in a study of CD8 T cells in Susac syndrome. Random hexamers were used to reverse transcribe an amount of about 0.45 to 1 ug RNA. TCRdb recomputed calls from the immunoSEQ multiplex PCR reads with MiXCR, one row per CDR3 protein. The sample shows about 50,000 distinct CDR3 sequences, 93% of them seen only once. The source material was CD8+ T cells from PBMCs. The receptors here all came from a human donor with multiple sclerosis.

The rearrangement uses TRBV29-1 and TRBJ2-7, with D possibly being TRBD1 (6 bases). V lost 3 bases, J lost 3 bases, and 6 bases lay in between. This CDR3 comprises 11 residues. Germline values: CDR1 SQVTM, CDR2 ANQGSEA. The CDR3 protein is CSVEDSYEQYF. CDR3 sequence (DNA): TGCAGCGTTGAGGACAGCTACGAGCAGTACTTC.

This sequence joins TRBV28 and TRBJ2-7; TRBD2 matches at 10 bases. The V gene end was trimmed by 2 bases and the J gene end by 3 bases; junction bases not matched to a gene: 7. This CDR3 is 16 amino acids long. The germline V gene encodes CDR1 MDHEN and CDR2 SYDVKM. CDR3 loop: CASSLSTSGVVYEQYF. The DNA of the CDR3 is TGTGCCAGCAGTTTAAGTACTAGCGGGGTGGTCTACGAGCAGTACTTC.

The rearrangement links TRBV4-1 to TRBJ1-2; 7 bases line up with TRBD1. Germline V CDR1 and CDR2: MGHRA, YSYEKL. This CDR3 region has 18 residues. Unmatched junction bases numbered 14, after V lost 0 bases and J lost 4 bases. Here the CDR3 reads CASSQEGPGTVASYGYTF. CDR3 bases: TGCGCCAGCAGCCAAGAAGGCCCAGGGACAGTCGCTAGCTATGGCTACACCTTC.

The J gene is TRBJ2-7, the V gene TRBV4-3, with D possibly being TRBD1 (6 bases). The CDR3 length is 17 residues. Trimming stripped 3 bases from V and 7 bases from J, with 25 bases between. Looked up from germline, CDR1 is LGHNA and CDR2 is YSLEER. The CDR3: CASSQGPIQGENVEQYF. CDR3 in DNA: TGCGCCAGCAGCCAGGGCCCGATACAGGGTGAGAACGTAGAGCAGTACTTC.

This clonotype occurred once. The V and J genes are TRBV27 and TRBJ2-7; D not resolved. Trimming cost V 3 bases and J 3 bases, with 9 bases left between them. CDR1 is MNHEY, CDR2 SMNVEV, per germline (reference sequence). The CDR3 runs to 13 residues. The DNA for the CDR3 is TGTGCCAGCAGTTTGGCAGTAGGCTACGAGCAGTACTTC. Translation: CASSLAVGYEQYF.

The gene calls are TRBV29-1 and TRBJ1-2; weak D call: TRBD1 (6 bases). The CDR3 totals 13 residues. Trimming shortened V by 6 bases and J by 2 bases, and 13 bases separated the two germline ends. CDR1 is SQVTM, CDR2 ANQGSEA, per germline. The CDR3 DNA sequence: TGCAGCGTGCAGGGGTTTTCGAACTATGGCTACACCTTC. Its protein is CSVQGFSNYGYTF.

The CDR3 DNA reads as TGTGCCAGCGTCTCAGGGTGGGGCAATGAGCAGTTCTTC. It is translated as CASVSGWGNEQFF. The V call is TRBV6-1, the J call TRBJ2-1; perhaps TRBD1 as D (5 bases). The CDR3 is 13 residues long. Per germline, CDR1 MNHNS and CDR2 SASEGT. With 8 bases removed from V and 6 bases from J, the gap between germline ends came to 14 bases.

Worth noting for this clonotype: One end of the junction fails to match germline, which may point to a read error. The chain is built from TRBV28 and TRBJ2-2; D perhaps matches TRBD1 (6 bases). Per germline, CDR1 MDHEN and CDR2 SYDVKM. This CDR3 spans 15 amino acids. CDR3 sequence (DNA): TGTGCCAGCAGCTTATGGCAGGGGCACACCGGGGAGCTGTTTTTT. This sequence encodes CASSLWQGHTGELFF.

The CDR3 spells CASSQDGTDNSPLHF. CDR3 bases: TGCGCCAGCAGCCAAGACGGGACAGATAATTCACCCCTCCACTTT. The chain carries TRBV4-3 and TRBJ1-6; 7 positions match TRBD1. Per germline, CDR1 LGHNA and CDR2 YSLEER. The CDR3 has 15 amino acids. V lost 0 bases, J lost 5 bases, and 1 base stayed unmatched.

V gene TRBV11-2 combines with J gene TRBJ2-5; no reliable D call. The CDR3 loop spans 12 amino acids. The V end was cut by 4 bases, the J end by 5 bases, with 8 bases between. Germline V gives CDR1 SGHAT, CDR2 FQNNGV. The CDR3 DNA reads TGTGCCAGCAGCTCTGTAGTGGAGACCCAGTACTTC. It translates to CASSSVVETQYF.

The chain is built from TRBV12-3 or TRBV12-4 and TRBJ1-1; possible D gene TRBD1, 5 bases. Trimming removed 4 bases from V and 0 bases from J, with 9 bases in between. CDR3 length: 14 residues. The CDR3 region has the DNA TGTGCCAGCAGTTATGGGGCAATGAACACTGAAGCTTTCTTT. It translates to CASSYGAMNTEAFF.